This T cell receptor (beta chain) derives from a study of control samples from healthy donors and cancer patients. Trimming removed 4 bases from V and 0 bases from J, with 7 bases in between. The germline V gene encodes CDR1 WNHNN and CDR2 SYGVQD (reference sequence). The CDR3 covers 15 residues. Generated by immunoSEQ multiplex PCR, the TCRdb table keeps only in-frame clones and is missing some. The sample holds roughly 55,000 clones, roughly nine tenths seen once. Specimen: PBMCs. The V gene is TRBV10-1, the J gene TRBJ2-6; maybe TRBD2 (5 bases). This TCR came from a man aged 35-49 years with colorectal cancer. CDR3 loop: CASSGTGSGANVLTF. The CDR3 nucleotides read TGCGCCAGCAGTGGGACTGGCTCTGGGGCCAACGTCCTGACTTTC.